These 6 T cell receptor beta chains came from one sample sequenced in a study of beta chain features in type 1 diabetes. TCRB transcripts that were expressed got sequenced, as all of the isolated RNA had been reverse transcribed. Using immunoSEQ multiplex PCR, the repertoire was profiled, and TCRdb retains in-frame clones only, with some absent. The sample yields fewer than 650,000 clones, 15% seen once. The sample taken for sequencing was naive CD4+ T cells from blood. The receptor set was obtained from a man aged 18 to 29 in good health.

J is TRBJ1-5 and V is TRBV7-9, with no clear D. V lost 1 base and J lost 5, with 6 bases in between. The CDR3 runs to 13 residues. Germline V lookup: CDR1 SEHNR, CDR2 FQNEAQ (reference sequence). The CDR3 loop is CASSLEADQPQHF. CDR3 sequence (DNA): TGTGCCAGCAGCTTAGAGGCGGATCAGCCCCAGCATTTT.

This clone turned up a few times. CDR3 in amino acids: CASSVVGTGNGYTF. The CDR3 bases are TGTGCCAGCAGCGTAGTAGGGACAGGGAATGGCTACACCTTC. The chain links TRBV9 to TRBJ1-2; 9 bases map to TRBD1. V was pared by 0 bases and J by 6 bases, with 3 bases of the junction left unmatched. The germline gives CDR1 SGDLS, CDR2 YYNGEE. The CDR3 extends over 14 amino acids.

The chain is built from TRBV14 and TRBJ2-7; 11 bases map to TRBD2. V was pared by 4 bases and J by 0 bases, with 5 bases of the junction left unmatched. This CDR3 is 16 amino acids long. The germline CDR1 and CDR2 sequences are SGHDN and FVKESK. CDR3 protein: CASSRYTSGGSYEQYF. The CDR3 region has the DNA TGTGCCAGCAGCCGCTACACTAGCGGGGGCTCCTACGAGCAGTACTTC.

The chain recombines TRBV9 with TRBJ2-7, with TRBD2 identical over 7 bases. Looked up from germline, CDR1 is SGDLS and CDR2 is YYNGEE. CDR3 length: 14 residues. The V and J ends lost 3 bases and 3 bases, in that order; junction bases with no gene match: 6. The CDR3 region is CASSALGTNYEQYF. For the CDR3, the DNA is TGTGCCAGCAGCGCCCTCGGGACTAACTACGAGCAGTACTTC.

This clone was picked up a small number of times. The chain links TRBV27 to TRBJ1-1; TRBD1 agrees at 9 bases. The trim removed 2 bases at V and 0 bases at J, leaving 13 bases unmatched. This CDR3 contains 19 residues. Germline V gene data show CDR1 as MNHEY and CDR2 as SMNVEV (reference sequence). The CDR3 protein is CASSLTPTGGERMNTEAFF. The CDR3 DNA reads as TGTGCCAGCAGTTTAACACCGACAGGGGGAGAAAGAATGAACACTGAAGCTTTCTTT.

The chain has TRBV11-1 and TRBJ2-3; 7 nucleotides line up with TRBD2. The CDR3 consists of 16 residues. Germline V gene data show CDR1 as SGHAT and CDR2 as FQDESV (reference sequence). J lost 0 bases, V lost 1 base, and 4 bases had no gene match. The CDR3 region has the DNA TGTGCCAGCAGCTTAGTTCCGGGGGGTAGCACAGATACGCAGTATTTT. Amino acids: CASSLVPGGSTDTQYF.